A single sample gave rise to the 31 T cell receptor beta chains below, sequenced in a study of blood T cells in healthy people across ages. Using a J-beta primer mix together with a sample-barcoded 5' primer, a second PCR was run for about 7 to 12 cycles. TCRdb independently ran MiXCR on the 5' RACE reads; one entry per CDR3 protein. The table records around 1,700,000 distinct CDR3 sequences, 28% of them present only once. Sequencing input: blood. The origin of the receptors is a woman in her 30s in good health.

In its sample, this clonotype was seen a few times. The V call is TRBV5-1, the J call TRBJ1-1; D is possibly TRBD1 (5 bases). CDR1 SGHRS and CDR2 YFSETQ come from the germline V gene. The CDR3 runs 15 residues. V was cut by 5 bases and J by 1 base, with 15 bases left in between. CDR3: CASRRTGQRNTEAFF. As DNA, the CDR3 is TGCGCCAGCAGGCGGACGGGGCAGAGGAACACTGAAGCTTTCTTT.

The chain joins TRBV27 to TRBJ2-7, with D unclear. This CDR3 region has 12 residues. The germline gives CDR1 MNHEY, CDR2 SMNVEV (reference sequence). With 8 bases removed from V and 3 bases from J, the gap between germline ends came to 11 bases. CDR3 coding DNA: TGTGCCAGCGGCGCAAAAGGCTACGAGCAGTACTTC. Translated: CASGAKGYEQYF.

Worth noting for this clonotype: A junction boundary mismatches the germline segment, possibly from a read error. The rearrangement joins TRBV29-1 to TRBJ2-6; TRBD1 is a possible D gene (5 bases). Germline loops: CDR1 SQVTM, CDR2 ANQGSEA. CDR3 length: 12 residues. The CDR3: CSSSSGANVRTF. CDR3 DNA: TGCAGTTCCAGCTCTGGGGCCAACGTCCGGACTTTC.

Remarks on this clonotype: The final CDR3 position lacks the conserved phenylalanine or tryptophan, pointing to a likely read error. V is TRBV7-8 and J is TRBJ2-7; 10 bases are shared with TRBD2. V was pared by 5 bases and J by 4 bases, with 11 bases of the junction left unmatched. Germline V gene lookup returns CDR1 SGHVS and CDR2 FQNEAQ. The CDR3 extends over 16 amino acids. CDR3 bases: TGTGCCAGCAGCCCAGAAGCGGGAGGGGGGATATACGAGCAGTACTTA. Translated, it gives CASSPEAGGGIYEQYL.

This clonotype was recorded once. A much more abundant neighbour one base away suggests this may be a read error. The rearrangement links TRBV12-3 or TRBV12-4 to TRBJ1-2; tentative D call: TRBD1 (5 bases). The CDR3 is 14 amino acids. CDR3 bases: TGTGTCAGCAGTTTATTAGGGGTAGGGTATGGCTACACCTTC. Translation gives CVSSLLGVGYGYTF.

This chain uses TRBV7-3 with TRBJ2-3, with TRBD2 as a possible D gene (6 bases). The CDR3 has 14 residues. Looked up from germline, CDR1 is SGHTA and CDR2 is FQGTGA. The V and J ends lost 2 bases and 4 bases respectively, with 10 bases between them. CDR3 coding DNA: TGTGCCAGCAGCTTAGGCGCTAGCGCAGATACGCAGTATTTT. The encoded protein is CASSLGASADTQYF.

The V gene is TRBV12-3 or TRBV12-4, the J gene TRBJ1-3; D is uncertain. This CDR3 spans 11 amino acids. Trimming took 7 bases from V and 4 from J, leaving 5 bases between them. CDR3 loop: CASNPGNTIYF. The CDR3 DNA is TGTGCCAGCAACCCAGGAAACACCATATATTTT.

The rearrangement uses TRBV6-5 and TRBJ1-4; perhaps TRBD1 as D (5 bases). The CDR3 runs 13 residues. Germline lookup yields CDR1 MNHEY and CDR2 SVGAGI. V lost 5 bases to trimming and J lost 10 bases, with 14 bases between them. The chain's CDR3 is CASSTREEGKLFF. CDR3 nucleotide sequence: TGTGCCAGCAGTACCAGGGAGGAGGGAAAACTGTTTTTT.

The rearrangement joins TRBV3-1 to TRBJ2-3, with 10 positions matching TRBD2. Germline CDR1 is LGHDT and CDR2 is YNNKEL (reference sequence). The CDR3 sequence is 18 residues long. V was clipped by 0 bases and J by 1 base; unmatched bases: 7. This chain's CDR3 is CASSQDREGLAGTDTQYF. DNA for the CDR3: TGTGCCAGCAGCCAAGATCGGGAAGGACTAGCGGGCACAGATACGCAGTATTTT.

This chain joins TRBV10-1 and TRBJ2-1; no definite D call. In germline, CDR1 is WNHNN, CDR2 SYGVQD (reference sequence). The CDR3 has 11 residues. Trimming stripped 9 bases from V and 4 bases from J, with 7 bases between. CDR3 region: CARRPYNEQFF. CDR3 in DNA: TGCGCCAGGCGACCTTACAATGAGCAGTTCTTC.

This clonotype was counted ten times or more. The CDR3 region is CSVAQNTEAFF. Written as DNA, the CDR3 is TGCAGCGTTGCACAGAACACTGAAGCTTTCTTT. The rearrangement joins TRBV29-1 to TRBJ1-1; D ambiguous. Germline V gene sequence: CDR1 SQVTM, CDR2 ANQGSEA. V was cut by 4 bases and J by 1 base, with 4 bases left in between. This CDR3 is built from 11 residues.

The chain links TRBV6-5 to TRBJ1-6; maybe TRBD1 (5 bases). Trimming took off 6 bases at V and 13 bases at J, with 16 bases between the two ends. This CDR3 has 13 residues. Germline-derived CDR1 and CDR2 are MNHEY and SVGAGI. DNA for the CDR3: TGTGCCAGCAGAACGACAGCCCGGGGCCCCCTCCACTTT. Amino acid sequence: CASRTTARGPLHF.

This clonotype was counted only a few times. V is TRBV29-1 and J is TRBJ1-2; 9 positions agree with TRBD1. This CDR3 spans 14 amino acids. Trimming at V came to 1 base and at J to 8 bases, leaving 8 bases not matched to a gene. Germline V CDR1 and CDR2: SQVTM, ANQGSEA. The CDR3 DNA sequence: TGCAGCGTTGAAGGCACAGGGGGCGCCCGAGGCTACACCTTC. Translation: CSVEGTGGARGYTF.

This chain connects TRBV11-2 to TRBJ2-3; TRBD2 matches at 12 bases. This CDR3 has 16 residues. V was pared by 5 bases and J by 3 bases, with 6 bases of the junction left unmatched. Germline values: CDR1 SGHAT, CDR2 FQNNGV. CDR3 sequence (DNA): TGTGCCAGCAGCAAACTAGCGGGGGGACGGACAGATACGCAGTATTTT. Encoded protein: CASSKLAGGRTDTQYF.

The chain recombines TRBV20-1 with TRBJ2-5, with a possible D match to TRBD2 (5 bases). Trimming removed 3 bases at V and 0 bases at J, with 11 bases between. The CDR3 consists of 14 residues. CDR1 and CDR2 (germline): DFQATT, SNEGSKA (reference sequence). CDR3 DNA: TGCAGTGCTAGTCGGCGGGCGCACCAAGAGACCCAGTACTTC. Translation: CSASRRAHQETQYF.

On this clonotype itself: This may be a read error, as it is one base from a much larger clone. The chain combines TRBV6-1 with TRBJ1-1; 7 nucleotides align to TRBD1. V was clipped by 6 bases and J by 4 bases; unmatched bases: 11. CDR3 length: 15 residues. Looked up from germline, CDR1 is MNHNS and CDR2 is SASEGT. For the CDR3, the DNA is TGTGCCAGCAGGGCCCGACAGGGAATGAGCACTGAAGCTTTCTTT. This codes for CASRARQGMSTEAFF.

The chain couples TRBV2 to TRBJ2-3; D is perhaps TRBD2 (5 bases). The V gene lost 4 bases and the J gene lost 4 bases, with 12 bases spanning the gap. CDR1 SNHLY and CDR2 FYNNEI come from the germline V gene. The CDR3 runs to 14 residues. CDR3 bases: TGTGCCAGCAGTGTTGCGGGTGTCGCAGATACGCAGTATTTT. Translating it yields CASSVAGVADTQYF.

The chain has TRBV6-6 and TRBJ1-1; 8 bases agree with TRBD1. V was pared by 2 bases and J by 5 bases, with 4 bases of the junction left unmatched. Germline V gives CDR1 MNHNY, CDR2 SVGAGI (reference sequence). The CDR3 consists of 14 residues. The CDR3 spells CASSYLRQGTEAFF. The CDR3 nucleotides read TGTGCCAGCAGTTACCTGAGACAGGGGACTGAAGCTTTCTTT.

This clonotype was found a few times. The CDR3 DNA reads as TGTGCCAGCAGCCCCTTTTTTGGCGTTCAAGAGACCCAGTACTTC. As protein: CASSPFFGVQETQYF. The rearrangement uses TRBV5-5 and TRBJ2-5; D gene unclear. The CDR3 contains 15 residues. Germline CDR1 is SGHKS and CDR2 is YYEKEE (reference sequence). Trimming cost V 4 bases and J 2 bases, with 15 bases left between them. The variable domain in full, completed from reference TRBV5-5 and TRBJ2-5, reads DAGVTQSPTHLIKTRGQQVTLRCSPISGHKSVSWYQQVLGQGPQFIFQYYEKEERGRGNFPDRFSARQFPNYSSELNVNALLLGDSALYLCASSPFFGVQETQYFGPGTRLLVL.

The chain has TRBV10-3 and TRBJ2-1; D is possibly TRBD2 (6 bases). The V gene's germline CDR1 is ENHRY and CDR2 SYGVKD. Trimming removed 11 bases from V and 10 bases from J, with 18 bases in between. The CDR3 spans 12 residues. The CDR3 DNA sequence: TGTGCCGCCGCGGCGTTGGAGGGAGAGCAGTTCTTC. Its protein product is CAAAALEGEQFF.

The J gene is TRBJ1-6, the V gene TRBV7-6, with a possible D match to TRBD1 (6 bases). V lost 5 bases and J 3 bases, leaving 11 bases between the germline ends. The CDR3 sequence is 15 residues long. CDR1 is SGHVS and CDR2 is FNYEAQ in the germline V gene. CDR3 nucleotide sequence: TGTGCCAGCAGCCCCGCGGACAGCTATAATTCACCCCTCCACTTT. This sequence encodes CASSPADSYNSPLHF.

The chain is built from TRBV15 and TRBJ2-7; D is possibly TRBD1 (5 bases). The CDR3 spans 15 residues. Trimming removed 1 base at V and 1 base at J, with 11 bases between. Germline lookup yields CDR1 LNHNV and CDR2 YYDKDF (reference sequence). CDR3 loop: CATSRVSDRSYEQYF. The DNA of the CDR3 is TGTGCCACCAGCAGAGTTAGTGACAGATCCTACGAGCAGTACTTC.

This clonotype was seen ten or more times. V gene TRBV24-1 combines with J gene TRBJ2-1, with D possibly being TRBD2 (5 bases). In germline, CDR1 is KGHDR, CDR2 SFDVKD. The CDR3 runs 14 residues. Trimming took off 5 bases at V and 5 bases at J, with 12 bases between the two ends. The CDR3 DNA sequence: TGTGCCACCAGTGCGGACGGGATTAACAATGAGCAGTTCTTC. Translated: CATSADGINNEQFF.

This clonotype was counted at least ten times. V is TRBV5-1 and J is TRBJ2-1, with 7 nucleotides matching TRBD2. From germline, CDR1 is SGHRS and CDR2 YFSETQ. The CDR3 consists of 15 residues. V was pared by 0 bases and J by 5 bases, with 5 bases of the junction left unmatched. DNA of the CDR3: TGCGCCAGCAGCTTGGGGTGGGGGGGGAACAATGAGCAGTTCTTC. Translation gives CASSLGWGGNNEQFF.

This clonotype was detected many times. This chain links TRBV9 with TRBJ2-6, with D tentatively TRBD1 or TRBD2 (5 bases each). The CDR3 length is 13 residues. CDR1 and CDR2 (germline): SGDLS, YYNGEE. The V and J ends lost 5 bases and 2 bases respectively, with 5 bases between them. The chain's CDR3 is CASRGAGANVLTF. In DNA, the CDR3 is TGTGCCAGCAGGGGGGCTGGGGCCAACGTCCTGACTTTC.

The rearrangement joins TRBV6-2 or TRBV6-3 to TRBJ2-7; 13 nucleotides align to TRBD2. Germline V CDR1 and CDR2: MNHEY, SVGEGT. V trimming: 4 bases; J trimming: 0 bases; junction bases outside the gene matches: 6. The CDR3 totals 17 residues. The DNA of the CDR3 is TGTGCCAGCAGTTCAGGACTAGCGGGAGCTAACTCCTACGAGCAGTACTTC. Amino acids: CASSSGLAGANSYEQYF.

This chain uses TRBV7-9 with TRBJ1-2, with a possible D match to TRBD1 (5 bases). Per germline, CDR1 SEHNR and CDR2 FQNEAQ (reference sequence). This CDR3 region has 14 residues. Deletions cut 5 bases from V and 6 bases from J, with 16 bases between. CDR3 DNA: TGTGCCAGCAGCGCCCAGGGTGTAGGCGATGGCTACACCTTC. Translated, it gives CASSAQGVGDGYTF. The full variable domain, rest sourced from reference TRBV7-9 and TRBJ1-2, is DTGVSQNPRHKITKRGQNVTFRCDPISEHNRLYWYRQTLGQGPEFLTYFQNEAQLEKSRLLSDRFSAERPKGSFSTLEIQRTEQGDSAMYLCASSAQGVGDGYTFGSGTRLTVV.

The chain is built from TRBV9 and TRBJ1-1; D might be TRBD1 (5 bases). CDR1 is SGDLS, CDR2 YYNGEE, per germline. The CDR3 runs 15 residues. Trimming removed 0 bases at V and 1 base at J, with 10 bases between. CDR3: CASSVVGHSNTEAFF. CDR3 coding DNA: TGTGCCAGCAGCGTAGTTGGACACTCGAACACTGAAGCTTTCTTT.

This clonotype was seen only a few times. The chain joins TRBV4-1 to TRBJ2-5; 8 nucleotides line up with TRBD2. This CDR3 is 17 amino acids long. CDR1 and CDR2 (germline): MGHRA, YSYEKL. V shed 6 bases and J 5 bases; nucleotides not matched to a gene: 17. CDR3 protein: CASRRFVAGTPGETQYF. The CDR3 coding sequence is TGCGCCAGCAGAAGGTTCGTAGCGGGGACCCCCGGGGAGACCCAGTACTTC.

V gene TRBV12-3 or TRBV12-4 combines with J gene TRBJ1-5, with D perhaps matching TRBD1 (5 bases). CDR3 length: 16 amino acids. The germline V and J ends were trimmed by 3 bases and 0 bases, with 12 bases remaining between them. In DNA, the CDR3 is TGTGCCAGCAGTTTGGGGACTTTCGATAGCAATCAGCCCCAGCATTTT. Translating gives CASSLGTFDSNQPQHF.

This clonotype was detected a few times. The chain joins TRBV5-1 to TRBJ2-5, with 9 bases aligning to TRBD2. CDR3 length: 15 residues. J lost 3 bases, V lost 4 bases, and 7 bases had no gene match. Germline V CDR1 and CDR2: SGHRS, YFSETQ. For the CDR3, the DNA is TGCGCCAGCAGCGGCGGGGGGGCATTAAAAGAGACCCAGTACTTC. As protein: CASSGGGALKETQYF.